Listed here is a single T cell receptor beta chain. The antigen remains undetermined. The sample is drawn from a study of Graves' ophthalmopathy and Graves' hyperthyroidism. Background on the study: Peripheral blood was obtained at first diagnosis, ahead of any treatment.

The CDR3 consists of 17 residues. Germline V gives CDR1 SGHAT, CDR2 FQDESV (reference sequence). Deletions cut 4 bases from V and 0 bases from J, with 15 bases between. Study results and limitations: Most expanded thyroid clonotypes above 0.001 frequency also appeared in blood. The model predicted progression of ophthalmopathy with a sensitivity of more than 60%, and its specificity was roughly 72%.

Ophthalmopathy was moderately-to-severely active, CAS at least 3, NOSPECS at least 4, lasting under 3 months. The authors amplified TCR beta CDR3 regions from RNA transcripts. Scientists carried out first-round RT-PCR using HTBI primers and then a second-round multiplex PCR. Each CDR3 protein is one row after TCRdb ran MiXCR on the multiplex PCR reads. This sample has approximately 160,000 distinct CDR3 sequences, with approximately 40% found just once. This TCR derives from a man between 25 and 39 years old with Graves' ophthalmopathy. The chain joins TRBV11-1 to TRBJ2-2, with a weak D call TRBD2 (6 bases). Input material: peripheral blood. The chain's CDR3 is CASSSPSGTSNTGELFF. The DNA for the CDR3 is TGTGCCAGCAGCTCCCCCTCCGGGACTTCGAACACCGGGGAGCTGTTTTTT.